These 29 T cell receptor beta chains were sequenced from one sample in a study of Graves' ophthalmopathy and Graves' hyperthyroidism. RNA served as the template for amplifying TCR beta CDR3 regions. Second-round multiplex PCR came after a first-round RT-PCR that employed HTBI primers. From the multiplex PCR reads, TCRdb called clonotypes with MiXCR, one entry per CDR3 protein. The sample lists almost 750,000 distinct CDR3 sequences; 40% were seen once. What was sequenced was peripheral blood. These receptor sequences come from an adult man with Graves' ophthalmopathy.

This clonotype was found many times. The CDR3 reads CSGNGRTGKTQYF. The CDR3 nucleotides are TGCAGCGGAAATGGTAGGACCGGGAAGACCCAGTACTTC. V usage is TRBV29-1 and J usage is TRBJ2-5; D possibly corresponds to TRBD2 (5 bases). The V end lost 7 bases, the J end lost 6 bases, and 18 bases lay between the germline ends. Germline CDR1 reads SQVTM; CDR2 reads ANQGSEA. This CDR3 has 13 residues. The full variable domain, completed using reference TRBV29-1 and TRBJ2-5, is SAVISQKPSRDICQRGTSLTIQCQVDSQVTMMFWYRQQPGQSLTLIATANQGSEATYESGFVIDKFPISRPNLTFSTLTVSNMSPEDSSIYLCSGNGRTGKTQYFGPGTRLLVL.

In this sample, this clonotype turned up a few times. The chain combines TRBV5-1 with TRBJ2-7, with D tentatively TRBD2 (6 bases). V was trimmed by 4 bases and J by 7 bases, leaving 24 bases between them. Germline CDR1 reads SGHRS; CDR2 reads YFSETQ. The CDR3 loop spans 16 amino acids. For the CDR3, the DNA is TGCGCCAGCAGCCTGGTGGCAGGTCGGGCAGGAGGGGAGCAGTACTTC. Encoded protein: CASSLVAGRAGGEQYF.

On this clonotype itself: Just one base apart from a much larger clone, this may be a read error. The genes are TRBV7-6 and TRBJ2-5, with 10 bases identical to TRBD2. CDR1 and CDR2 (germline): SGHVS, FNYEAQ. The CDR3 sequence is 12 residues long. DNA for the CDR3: TGTGCCAGCAGCCTTAGCGGGGGGACCCGGTACTTC. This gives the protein CASSLSGGTRYF.

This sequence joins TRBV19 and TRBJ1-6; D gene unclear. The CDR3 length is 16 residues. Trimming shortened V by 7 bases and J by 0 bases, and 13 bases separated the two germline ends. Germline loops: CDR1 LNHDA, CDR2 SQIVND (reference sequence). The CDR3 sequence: CASTRQTNSYNSPLHF. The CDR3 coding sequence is TGTGCCAGTACCAGGCAGACAAACTCCTATAATTCACCCCTCCACTTT.

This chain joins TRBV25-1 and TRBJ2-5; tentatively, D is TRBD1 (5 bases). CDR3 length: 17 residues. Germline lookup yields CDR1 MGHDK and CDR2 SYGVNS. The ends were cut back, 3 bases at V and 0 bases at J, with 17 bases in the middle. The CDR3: CASSDSAGQVYQETQYF. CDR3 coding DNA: TGTGCCAGCAGTGATAGTGCCGGACAAGTGTACCAAGAGACCCAGTACTTC. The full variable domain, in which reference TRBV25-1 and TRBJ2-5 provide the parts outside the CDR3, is EADIYQTPRYLVIGTGKKITLECSQTMGHDKMYWYQQDPGMELHLIHYSYGVNSTEKGDLSSESTVSRIRTEHFPLTLESARPSHTSQYLCASSDSAGQVYQETQYFGPGTRLLVL.

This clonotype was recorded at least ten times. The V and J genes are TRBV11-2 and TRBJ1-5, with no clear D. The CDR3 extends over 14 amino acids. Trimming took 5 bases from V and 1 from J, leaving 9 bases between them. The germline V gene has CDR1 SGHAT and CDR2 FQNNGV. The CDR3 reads CASSQGLSNQPQHF. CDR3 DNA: TGTGCCAGCAGCCAAGGGTTGAGCAATCAGCCCCAGCATTTT. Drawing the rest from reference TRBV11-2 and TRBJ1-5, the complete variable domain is EAGVAQSPRYKIIEKRQSVAFWCNPISGHATLYWYQQILGQGPKLLIQFQNNGVVDDSQLPKDRFSAERLKGVDSTLKIQPAKLEDSAVYLCASSQGLSNQPQHFGDGTRLSIL.

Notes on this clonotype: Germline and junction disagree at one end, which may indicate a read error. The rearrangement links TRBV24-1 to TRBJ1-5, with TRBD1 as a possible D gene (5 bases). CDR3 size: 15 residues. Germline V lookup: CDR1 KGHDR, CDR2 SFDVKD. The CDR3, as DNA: TGTGCCAGCAGTTACTCGACAGCAACCAATCAGCCCCAGCATTTT. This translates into CASSYSTATNQPQHF.

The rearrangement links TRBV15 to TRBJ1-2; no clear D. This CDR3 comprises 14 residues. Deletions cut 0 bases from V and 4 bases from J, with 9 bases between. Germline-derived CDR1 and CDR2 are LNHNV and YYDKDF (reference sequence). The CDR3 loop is CATSREGRIYGYTF. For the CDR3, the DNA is TGTGCCACCAGCAGAGAGGGGAGGATCTATGGCTACACCTTC.

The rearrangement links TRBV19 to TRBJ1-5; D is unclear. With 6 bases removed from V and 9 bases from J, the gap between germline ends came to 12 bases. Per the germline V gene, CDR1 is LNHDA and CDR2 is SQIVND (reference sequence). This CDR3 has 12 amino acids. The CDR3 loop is CASRGLAGPQHF. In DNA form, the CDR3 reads TGTGCCAGTAGAGGACTAGCGGGGCCCCAGCATTTT.

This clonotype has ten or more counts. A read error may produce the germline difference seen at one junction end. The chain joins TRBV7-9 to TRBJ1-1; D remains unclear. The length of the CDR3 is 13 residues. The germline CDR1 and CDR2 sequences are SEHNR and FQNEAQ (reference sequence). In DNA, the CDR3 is TGTGCCAGCAGTTTAGCCCCAGGAACTGAAGCTTTCTTT. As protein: CASSLAPGTEAFF.

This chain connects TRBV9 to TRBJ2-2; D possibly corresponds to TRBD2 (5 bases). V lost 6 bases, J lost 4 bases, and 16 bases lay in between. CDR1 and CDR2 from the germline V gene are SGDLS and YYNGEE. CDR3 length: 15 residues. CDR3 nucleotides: TGTGCCAGCACTAAGACTACTTCGGCCACCGGGGAGCTGTTTTTT. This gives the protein CASTKTTSATGELFF.

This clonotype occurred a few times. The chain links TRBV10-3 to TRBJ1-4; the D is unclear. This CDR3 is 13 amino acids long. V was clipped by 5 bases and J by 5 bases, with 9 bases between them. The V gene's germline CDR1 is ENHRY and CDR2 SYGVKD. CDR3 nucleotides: TGTGCCATCAGTCCGGATCTGAATGAAAAACTGTTTTTT. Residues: CAISPDLNEKLFF.

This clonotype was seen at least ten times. The CDR3 bases are TGTGCCAGCAGCTTAGGGCGAGAGACCCAGTACTTC. It codes for CASSLGRETQYF. The chain recombines TRBV7-9 with TRBJ2-5; D uncertain. The CDR3 is 12 amino acids. V was pared by 1 base and J by 4 bases, with 4 bases between. Germline lookup yields CDR1 SEHNR and CDR2 FQNEAQ (reference sequence).

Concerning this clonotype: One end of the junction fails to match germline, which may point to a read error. The CDR3 DNA reads TGCGCCGGCAGCTCTGGTTCGGGGATCTGGATGGATGGCTACACCTTC. This gives the protein CAGSSGSGIWMDGYTF. V is TRBV5-1 and J is TRBJ1-2, with unresolved D. This CDR3 spans 16 amino acids. The germline V gene encodes CDR1 SGHRS and CDR2 YFSETQ.

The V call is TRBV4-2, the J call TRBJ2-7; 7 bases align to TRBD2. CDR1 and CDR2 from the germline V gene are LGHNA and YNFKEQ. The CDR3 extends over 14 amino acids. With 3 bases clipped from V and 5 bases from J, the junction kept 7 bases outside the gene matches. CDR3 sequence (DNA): TGTGCCAGCAGCCAGACAGCCGGGGGGAACGAGCAGTACTTC. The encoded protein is CASSQTAGGNEQYF.

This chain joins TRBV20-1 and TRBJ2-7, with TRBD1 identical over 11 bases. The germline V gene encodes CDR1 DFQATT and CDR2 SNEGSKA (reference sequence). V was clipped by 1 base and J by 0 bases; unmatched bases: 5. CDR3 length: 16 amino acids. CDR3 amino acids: CSARGDRGGLSYEQYF. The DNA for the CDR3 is TGCAGTGCTAGAGGGGACAGGGGGGGACTCTCCTACGAGCAGTACTTC.

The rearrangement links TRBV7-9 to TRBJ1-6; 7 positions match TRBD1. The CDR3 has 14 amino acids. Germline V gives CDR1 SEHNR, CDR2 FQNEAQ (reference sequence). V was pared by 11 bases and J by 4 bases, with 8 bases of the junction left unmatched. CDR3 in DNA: TGTGCCTGGAGTCCGGGACAGTATAATTCACCCCTCCACTTT. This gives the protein CAWSPGQYNSPLHF.

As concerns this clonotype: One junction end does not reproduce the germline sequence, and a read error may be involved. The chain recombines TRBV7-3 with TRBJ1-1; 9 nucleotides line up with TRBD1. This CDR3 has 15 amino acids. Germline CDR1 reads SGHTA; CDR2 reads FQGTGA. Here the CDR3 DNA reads TGTGCCAGCAGCTTAAACAGGGGGCGTAGCACTGAAACTTTCTTT. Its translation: CASSLNRGRSTETFF.

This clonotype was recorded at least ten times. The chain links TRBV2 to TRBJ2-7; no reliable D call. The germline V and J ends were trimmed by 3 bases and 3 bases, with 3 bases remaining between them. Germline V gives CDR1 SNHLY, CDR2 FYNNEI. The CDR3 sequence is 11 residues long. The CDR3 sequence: CASSDYYEQYF. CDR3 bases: TGTGCCAGCAGTGACTACTACGAGCAGTACTTC. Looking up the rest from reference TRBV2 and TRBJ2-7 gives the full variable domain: EPEVTQTPSHQVTQMGQEVILRCVPISNHLYFYWYRQILGQKVEFLVSFYNNEISEKSEIFDDQFSVERPDGSNFTLKIRSTKLEDSAMYFCASSDYYEQYFGPGTRLTVT.

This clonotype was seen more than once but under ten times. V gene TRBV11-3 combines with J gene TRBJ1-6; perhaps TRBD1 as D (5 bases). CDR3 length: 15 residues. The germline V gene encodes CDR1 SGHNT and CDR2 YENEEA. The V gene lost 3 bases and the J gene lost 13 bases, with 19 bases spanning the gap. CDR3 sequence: CASSLGRAGRLPLHF. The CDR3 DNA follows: TGTGCCAGCAGCTTGGGCCGGGCAGGGAGGTTGCCCCTCCACTTT.

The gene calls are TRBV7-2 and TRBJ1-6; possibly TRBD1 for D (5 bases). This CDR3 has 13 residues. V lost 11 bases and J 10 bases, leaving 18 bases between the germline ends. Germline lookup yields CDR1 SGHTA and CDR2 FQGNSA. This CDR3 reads CAWTHGTNSPLHF. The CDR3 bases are TGTGCCTGGACCCACGGGACGAACTCACCCCTCCACTTT. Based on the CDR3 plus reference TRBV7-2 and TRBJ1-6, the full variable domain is GAGVSQSPSNKVTEKGKDVELRCDPISGHTALYWYRQSLGQGLEFLIYFQGNSAPDKSGLPSDRFSAERTGGSVSTLTIQRTQQEDSAVYLCAWTHGTNSPLHFGNGTRLTVT.

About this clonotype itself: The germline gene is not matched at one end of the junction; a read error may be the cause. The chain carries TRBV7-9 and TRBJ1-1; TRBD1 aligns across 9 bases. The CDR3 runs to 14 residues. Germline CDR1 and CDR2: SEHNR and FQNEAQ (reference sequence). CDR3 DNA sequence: TGCGCCAGCAGCCGAGGGACAGGGAGCACTGAAGCTTTCTTT. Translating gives CASSRGTGSTEAFF.

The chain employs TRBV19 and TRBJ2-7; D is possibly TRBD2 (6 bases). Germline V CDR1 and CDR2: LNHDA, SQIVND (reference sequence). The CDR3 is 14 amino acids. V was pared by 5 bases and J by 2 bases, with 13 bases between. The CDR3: CASSPRLGPYEQYF. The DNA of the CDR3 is TGTGCCAGTAGTCCCCGACTAGGACCCTACGAGCAGTACTTC.

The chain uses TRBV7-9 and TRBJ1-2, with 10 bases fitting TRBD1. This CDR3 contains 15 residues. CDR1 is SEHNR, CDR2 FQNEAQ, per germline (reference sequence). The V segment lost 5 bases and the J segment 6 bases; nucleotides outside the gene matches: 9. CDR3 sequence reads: CASSVTGGSEDGYTF. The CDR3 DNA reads TGTGCCAGCAGCGTGACAGGGGGCAGCGAGGATGGCTACACCTTC.

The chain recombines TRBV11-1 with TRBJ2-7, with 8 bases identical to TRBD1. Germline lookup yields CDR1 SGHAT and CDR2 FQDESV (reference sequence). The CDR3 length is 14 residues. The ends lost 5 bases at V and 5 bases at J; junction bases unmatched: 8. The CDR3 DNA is TGTGCCAGCAGCCATCGGACAGGGAATGACGAGCAGTACTTC. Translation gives CASSHRTGNDEQYF.

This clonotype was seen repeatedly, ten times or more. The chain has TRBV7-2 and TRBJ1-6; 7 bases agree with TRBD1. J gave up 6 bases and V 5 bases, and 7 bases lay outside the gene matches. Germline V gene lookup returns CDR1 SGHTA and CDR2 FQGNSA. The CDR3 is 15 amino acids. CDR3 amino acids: CASSPLTGSNSPLHF. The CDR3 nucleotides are TGTGCCAGCAGCCCACTGACAGGGAGTAATTCACCCCTCCACTTT.

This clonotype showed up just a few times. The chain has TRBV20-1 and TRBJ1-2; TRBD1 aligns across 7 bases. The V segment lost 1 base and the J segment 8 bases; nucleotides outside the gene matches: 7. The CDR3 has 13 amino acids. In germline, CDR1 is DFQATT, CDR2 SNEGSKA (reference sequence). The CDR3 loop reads CSARVDRVGGYTF. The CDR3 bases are TGCAGTGCTAGAGTAGACAGGGTTGGGGGCTACACCTTC.

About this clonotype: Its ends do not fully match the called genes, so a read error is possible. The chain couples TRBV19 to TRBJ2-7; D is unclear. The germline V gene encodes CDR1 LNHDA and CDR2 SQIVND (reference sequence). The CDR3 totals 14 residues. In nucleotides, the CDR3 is TGTGCCAGTAGTATAGCCGTCGGGTCCTGCGAGCAGTACTTC. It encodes CASSIAVGSCEQYF.

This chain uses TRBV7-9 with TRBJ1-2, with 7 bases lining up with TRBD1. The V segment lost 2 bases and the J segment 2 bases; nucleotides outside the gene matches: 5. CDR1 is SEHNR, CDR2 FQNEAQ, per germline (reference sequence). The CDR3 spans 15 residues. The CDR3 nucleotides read TGTGCCAGCAGCTTAAGTGGCAGGGGGAACTATGGCTACACCTTC. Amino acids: CASSLSGRGNYGYTF. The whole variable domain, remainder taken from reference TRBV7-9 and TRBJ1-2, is DTGVSQNPRHKITKRGQNVTFRCDPISEHNRLYWYRQTLGQGPEFLTYFQNEAQLEKSRLLSDRFSAERPKGSFSTLEIQRTEQGDSAMYLCASSLSGRGNYGYTFGSGTRLTVV.